This T cell receptor (beta chain) stems from a study of circulating CD8 cells and anti-PD-1 response in melanoma. The germline V gene has CDR1 LNHDA and CDR2 SQIVND (reference sequence). This CDR3 comprises 13 residues. Four subsets defined by PD-1 and/or TIGIT were sorted from live CD3+CD8+TCRalphabeta+ cells. Worth noting for this clonotype: A clone one base away is much larger, so this may be a read error.

Using roughly 16 ng of total RNA, TCR libraries were made with the QIAseq Immune Repertoire TCR panel. MiXCR, run by TCRdb on the reads, gives a single entry per CDR3 protein. The data show fewer than 750 distinct CDR3 sequences, roughly 5.3% seen once. The sequence was obtained from a human donor with melanoma. The V gene is TRBV19, the J gene TRBJ2-7; 7 bases agree with TRBD1. The specimen comprised CD8+ T cells from PBMCs, sampled at baseline or after one month of anti-PD-1 therapy (not recorded which). CDR3 coding DNA: TGTGCCGGTAGTTTGGGGACAGCGGTAGAGCAGTACTTC. Protein product: CAGSLGTAVEQYF.